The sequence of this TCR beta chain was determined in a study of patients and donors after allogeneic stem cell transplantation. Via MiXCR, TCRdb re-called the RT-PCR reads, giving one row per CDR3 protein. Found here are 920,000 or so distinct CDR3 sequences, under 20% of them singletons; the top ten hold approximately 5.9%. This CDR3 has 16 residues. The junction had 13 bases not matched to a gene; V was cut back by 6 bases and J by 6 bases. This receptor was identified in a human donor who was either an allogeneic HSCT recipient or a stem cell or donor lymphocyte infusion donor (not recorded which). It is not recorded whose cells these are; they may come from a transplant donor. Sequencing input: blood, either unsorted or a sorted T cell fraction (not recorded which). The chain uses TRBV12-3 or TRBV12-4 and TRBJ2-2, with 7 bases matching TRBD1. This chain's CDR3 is CASRGVTGEFAGELFF. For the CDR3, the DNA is TGTGCCAGCAGGGGCGTCACAGGGGAGTTTGCCGGGGAGCTGTTTTTT.